A selection of T cell receptor beta chains follows, all from one sample in a study of blood T cell repertoires in COVID-19. The repertoire was sequenced with immunoSEQ multiplex PCR; TCRdb's copy has only in-frame clones and lacks some. Here the sample spans about 83,000 clones, about 87% being singletons. Specimen: peripheral blood. Receptor source: a man older than 75 with active or convalescent COVID-19. Each CDR3 is given with its conserved first and last residue. Each record gives: J gene, D gene, clone size, V gene, CDR3 protein, CDR3 DNA. The D gene is left open where the match is weak. Rows give clone size only sometimes, using once, few, many, or a class for an expanded clone.

TRBJ1-2 TRBD1 NA TRBV24-1 CATSEPGTDYGYTF TGTGCCACCAGTGAACCCGGGACAGACTATGGCTACACCTTC
TRBJ2-6 NA NA TRBV11-2 CASSSTNSGANVLTF TGTGCCAGCAGCTCTACTAACTCTGGGGCCAACGTCCTGACTTTC
TRBJ1-6 TRBD1 NA TRBV5-1 CASSLGPQGAGNSPLHF TGCGCCAGCAGCTTGGGGCCCCAGGGGGCTGGTAATTCACCCCTCCACTTT
TRBJ1-2 TRBD1 NA TRBV5-1 CASSLEGTDYGYTF TGCGCCAGCAGCCTGGAGGGGACAGACTATGGCTACACCTTC
TRBJ1-3 NA NA TRBV19 CASKLQGTGNTIYF TGTGCCAGTAAGCTCCAGGGAACTGGAAACACCATATATTTT
TRBJ2-1 NA NA TRBV3-1/TRBV3-2 CASSPLGGEQFF TGTGCCAGCAGCCCTCTGGGGGGTGAGCAGTTCTTC
TRBJ2-2 NA NA TRBV28 CASIGGGASNTGELFF TGTGCCAGCATAGGGGGGGGAGCATCGAACACCGGGGAGCTGTTTTTT
TRBJ2-1 TRBD2 NA TRBV3-1/TRBV3-2 CASSQDQVSGRTHEQFF TGTGCCAGCAGCCAAGATCAGGTCAGCGGGAGGACTCATGAGCAGTTCTTC
TRBJ1-5 NA NA TRBV6-1 CASSEVPGNQPQHF TGTGCCAGCAGTGAGGTCCCGGGAAATCAGCCCCAGCATTTT
TRBJ1-5 NA NA TRBV10-1 CASPNPGPSNQPQHF TGCGCCAGTCCAAACCCGGGTCCTAGCAATCAGCCCCAGCATTTT
TRBJ1-6 TRBD1 once TRBV2 CASRREQGVNSPLHF TGTGCCAGCAGGAGGGAGCAGGGGGTAAATTCACCCCTCCACTTT
TRBJ2-1 NA NA TRBV5-4 CASSSSGTRRNEQFF TGTGCCAGCAGCTCCTCCGGGACACGACGCAATGAGCAGTTCTTC
TRBJ1-3 NA NA TRBV5-1 CASSPQGSSGNTIYF TGCGCCAGCAGCCCACAGGGATCCTCTGGAAACACCATATATTTT
TRBJ2-3 TRBD2 NA TRBV10-3 CAISEFPGTSGHTDTQYF TGTGCCATCAGTGAGTTCCCCGGGACTAGCGGACACACAGATACGCAGTATTTT
TRBJ1-1 TRBD1 once TRBV29-1 CSVAATGGTEAFF TGCAGCGTTGCCGCGACAGGGGGCACTGAAGCTTTCTTT
TRBJ2-1 TRBD1 NA TRBV14 CASSQVGRGRRDEQFF TGTGCCAGCAGCCAAGTAGGCAGGGGGCGAAGGGATGAGCAGTTCTTC
TRBJ1-1 TRBD1 NA TRBV12-3/TRBV12-4 CASRQGRVTEAFF TGTGCCAGCCGACAGGGACGAGTCACTGAAGCTTTCTTT
TRBJ1-3 NA few TRBV4-1 CASSHLDSSGNTIYF TGCGCCAGCAGCCACCTGGACAGCTCTGGAAACACCATATATTTT
TRBJ2-3 TRBD2 NA TRBV11-2 CASSSLSSSGPYF TGTGCCAGCAGCTCTCTGTCCTCTAGCGGGCCGTATTTT
TRBJ1-4 NA NA TRBV7-2 CASSGTSATNEKLFF TGTGCCAGCAGTGGGACATCAGCAACTAATGAAAAACTGTTTTTT
TRBJ1-2 TRBD1 few TRBV30 CAWTSGTGSFGYTF TGTGCCTGGACTTCCGGGACAGGGTCTTTTGGCTACACCTTC
TRBJ1-2 NA NA TRBV15 CATSRDYYGYTF TGTGCCACCAGCAGAGATTATTATGGCTACACCTTC
TRBJ1-6 NA few TRBV7-9 CASSLGGARNSPLHF TGTGCCAGCAGCTTAGGCGGGGCCCGGAATTCACCCCTCCACTTT
TRBJ2-1 TRBD2 NA TRBV7-3 CASSPGLAGAGEQFF TGTGCCAGCAGCCCGGGACTAGCGGGAGCGGGTGAGCAGTTCTTC
TRBJ1-6 NA once TRBV13 CASSPSGGGGNSPLHF TGTGCCAGCAGCCCATCGGGCGGGGGAGGGAATTCACCCCTCCACTTT
TRBJ1-2 NA NA TRBV28 CASNQLGGSSGYTF TGTGCCAGCAACCAACTAGGTGGGTCGTCTGGCTACACCTTC
TRBJ1-5 NA NA TRBV10-3 CAIRASGDHQPQHF TGTGCCATCAGAGCCTCAGGGGACCATCAGCCCCAGCATTTT
TRBJ1-1 TRBD1 NA TRBV6-4 CASRDTGGPNTEAFF TGTGCCAGCAGGGATACAGGGGGTCCCAACACTGAAGCTTTCTTT
TRBJ1-1 NA NA TRBV7-3 CASSLTGGLTTEAFF TGTGCCAGCAGCTTAACGGGGGGGCTGACCACTGAAGCTTTCTTT
TRBJ2-6 NA once TRBV5-1 CASSFGAVAGANVLTF TGCGCCAGCAGCTTTGGGGCAGTCGCTGGGGCCAACGTCCTGACTTTC
TRBJ1-5 NA NA TRBV2 CASSADRSRRSNQPQHF TGTGCCAGCAGCGCCGACAGGTCGAGACGGAGCAATCAGCCCCAGCATTTT
TRBJ2-1 TRBD2 NA TRBV29-1 CSVETSGRGVHEQFF TGCAGCGTGGAGACAAGCGGGAGAGGCGTACATGAGCAGTTCTTC
TRBJ2-3 NA NA TRBV11-2 CASSLNRVRTDTQYF TGTGCCAGCAGCCTTAACAGGGTTCGGACAGATACGCAGTATTTT
TRBJ2-4 TRBD1 NA TRBV19 CASSTTGRENIQYF TGTGCCAGTAGTACGACAGGGCGGGAAAACATTCAGTACTTC
TRBJ1-5 NA NA TRBV6-5 CASCSGSQPQHF TGTGCCAGCTGTTCGGGTAGTCAGCCCCAGCATTTT
TRBJ1-5 NA NA TRBV5-6 CASSYEEVSNQPQHF TGTGCCAGCAGCTACGAGGAGGTGAGCAATCAGCCCCAGCATTTT
TRBJ1-4 NA many TRBV19 CASRLTQHRFNEKLFF TGTGCCAGTAGACTTACACAGCACAGATTTAATGAAAAACTGTTTTTT
TRBJ2-6 NA NA TRBV28 CASSHSGSGANVLTF TGTGCCAGCAGTCACTCCGGCTCTGGGGCCAACGTCCTGACTTTC
TRBJ2-1 NA NA TRBV9 CASSVDEGTPTSYNEQFF TGTGCCAGCAGCGTAGATGAGGGTACCCCGACCTCCTACAATGAGCAGTTCTTC
TRBJ2-2 TRBD2 NA TRBV28 CASSFKSTSGGVDTGELFF TGTGCCAGCAGTTTCAAATCGACTAGCGGGGGGGTAGACACCGGGGAGCTGTTTTTT
TRBJ2-2 TRBD1 NA TRBV27 CASSPTGAGELFF TGTGCCAGCAGTCCGACAGGGGCCGGGGAGCTGTTTTTT
TRBJ2-1 NA NA TRBV10-1 CASSDISRANYNEQFF TGCGCCAGCAGTGATATTTCGCGGGCCAATTACAATGAGCAGTTCTTC
TRBJ2-1 TRBD1 NA TRBV19 CASRVQSDRVNEQFF TGTGCCAGTAGAGTCCAAAGTGACAGGGTGAATGAGCAGTTCTTC
TRBJ1-4 NA NA TRBV7-6 CASSLVQIASGEKLFF TGTGCCAGCAGCTTAGTACAGATCGCGTCAGGGGAAAAACTGTTTTTT
TRBJ1-2 NA NA TRBV7-9 CASSFSGVNYGYTF TGTGCCAGCAGCTTTTCAGGCGTCAACTATGGCTACACCTTC
TRBJ1-4 TRBD1 NA TRBV5-1 CASSPARGQVNEKLFF TGCGCCAGCAGCCCGGCCAGGGGACAGGTTAATGAAAAACTGTTTTTT
TRBJ1-1 TRBD1 NA TRBV5-1 CASSLGSAGGTEAFF TGCGCCAGCAGCTTGGGGTCGGCAGGGGGCACTGAAGCTTTCTTT
TRBJ2-1 NA NA TRBV11-2 CASSLEWRYEQFF TGTGCCAGCAGCTTAGAATGGAGATATGAGCAGTTCTTC
TRBJ2-1 NA NA TRBV5-1 CASSLEGPPAPYNEQFF TGCGCCAGCAGCCTAGAGGGCCCCCCGGCGCCCTACAATGAGCAGTTCTTC
TRBJ2-6 TRBD2 NA TRBV5-4 CASSGPLAGGPGANVLTF TGTGCCAGCAGCGGCCCCCTAGCGGGAGGGCCTGGGGCCAACGTCCTGACTTTC